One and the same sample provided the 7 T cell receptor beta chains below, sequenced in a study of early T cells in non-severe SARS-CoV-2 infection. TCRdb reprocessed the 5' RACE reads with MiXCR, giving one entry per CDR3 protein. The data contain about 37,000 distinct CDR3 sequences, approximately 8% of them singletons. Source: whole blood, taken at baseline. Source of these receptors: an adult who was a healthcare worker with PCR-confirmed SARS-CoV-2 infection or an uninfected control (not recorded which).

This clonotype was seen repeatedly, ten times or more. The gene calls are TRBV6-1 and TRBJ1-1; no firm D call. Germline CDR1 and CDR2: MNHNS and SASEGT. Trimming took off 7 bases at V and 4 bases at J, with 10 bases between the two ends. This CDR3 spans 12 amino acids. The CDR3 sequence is CASTVSATEAFF. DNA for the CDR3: TGTGCCAGCACCGTTTCCGCCACTGAAGCTTTCTTT.

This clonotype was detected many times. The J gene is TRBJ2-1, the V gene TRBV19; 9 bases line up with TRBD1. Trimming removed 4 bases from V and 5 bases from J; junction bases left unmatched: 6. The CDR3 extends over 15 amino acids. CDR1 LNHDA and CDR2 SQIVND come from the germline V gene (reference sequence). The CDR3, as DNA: TGTGCCAGTAGTAAGGCGGGACAGGGCCACAATGAGCAGTTCTTC. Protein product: CASSKAGQGHNEQFF.

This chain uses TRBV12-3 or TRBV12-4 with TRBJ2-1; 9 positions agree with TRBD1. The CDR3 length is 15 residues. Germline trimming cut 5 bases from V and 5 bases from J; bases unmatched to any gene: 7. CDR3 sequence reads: CASSDRDREDNEQFF. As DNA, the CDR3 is TGTGCCAGCAGTGACCGGGACAGGGAAGACAATGAGCAGTTCTTC.

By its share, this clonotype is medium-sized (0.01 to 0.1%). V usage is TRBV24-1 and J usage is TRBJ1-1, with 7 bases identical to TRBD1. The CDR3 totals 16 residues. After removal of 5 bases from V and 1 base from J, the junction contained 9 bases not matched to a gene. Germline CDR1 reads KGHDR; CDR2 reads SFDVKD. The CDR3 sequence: CATSGVQGTANTEAFF. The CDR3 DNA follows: TGTGCCACCAGTGGCGTCCAAGGGACAGCGAACACTGAAGCTTTCTTT.

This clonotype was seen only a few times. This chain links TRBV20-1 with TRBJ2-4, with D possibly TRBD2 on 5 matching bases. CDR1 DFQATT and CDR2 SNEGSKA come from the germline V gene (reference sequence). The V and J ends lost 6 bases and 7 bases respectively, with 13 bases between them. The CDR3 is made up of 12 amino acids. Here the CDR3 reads CSAHLGMNIQYF. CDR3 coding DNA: TGCAGTGCCCACCTCGGGATGAACATTCAGTACTTC.

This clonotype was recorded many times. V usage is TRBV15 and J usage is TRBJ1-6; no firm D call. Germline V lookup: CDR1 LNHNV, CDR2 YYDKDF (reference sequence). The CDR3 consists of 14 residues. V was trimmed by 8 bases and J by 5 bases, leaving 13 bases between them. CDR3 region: CATRVAGNNSPLHF. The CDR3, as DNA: TGTGCCACCCGGGTGGCAGGAAATAATTCACCCCTCCACTTT.

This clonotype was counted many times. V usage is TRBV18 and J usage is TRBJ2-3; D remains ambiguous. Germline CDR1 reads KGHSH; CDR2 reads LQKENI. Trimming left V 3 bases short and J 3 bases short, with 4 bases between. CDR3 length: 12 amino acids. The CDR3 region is CASSPGTDTQYF. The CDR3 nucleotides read TGTGCCAGCTCACCCGGGACAGATACGCAGTATTTT.